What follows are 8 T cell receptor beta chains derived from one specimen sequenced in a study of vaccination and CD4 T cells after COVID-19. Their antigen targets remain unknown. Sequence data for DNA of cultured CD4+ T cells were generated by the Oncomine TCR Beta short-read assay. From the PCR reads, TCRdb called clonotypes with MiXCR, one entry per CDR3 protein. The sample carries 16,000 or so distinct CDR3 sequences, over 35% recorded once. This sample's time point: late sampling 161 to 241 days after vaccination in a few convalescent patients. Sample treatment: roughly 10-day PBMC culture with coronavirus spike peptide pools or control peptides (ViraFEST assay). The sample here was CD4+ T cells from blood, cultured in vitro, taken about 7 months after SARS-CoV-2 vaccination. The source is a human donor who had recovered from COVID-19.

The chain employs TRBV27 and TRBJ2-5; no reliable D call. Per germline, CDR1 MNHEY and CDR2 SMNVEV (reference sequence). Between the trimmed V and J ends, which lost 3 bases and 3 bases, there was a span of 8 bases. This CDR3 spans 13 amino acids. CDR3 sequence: CASSLGPKETQYF. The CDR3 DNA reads TGTGCCAGCAGTTTGGGTCCCAAAGAGACCCAGTACTTC.

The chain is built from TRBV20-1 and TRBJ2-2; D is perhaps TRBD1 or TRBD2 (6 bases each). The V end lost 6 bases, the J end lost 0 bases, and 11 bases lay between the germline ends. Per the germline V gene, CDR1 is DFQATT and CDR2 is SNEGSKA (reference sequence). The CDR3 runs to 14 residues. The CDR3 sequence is CSAGRGANTGELFF. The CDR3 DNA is TGCAGTGCAGGAAGGGGGGCGAACACCGGGGAGCTGTTTTTT.

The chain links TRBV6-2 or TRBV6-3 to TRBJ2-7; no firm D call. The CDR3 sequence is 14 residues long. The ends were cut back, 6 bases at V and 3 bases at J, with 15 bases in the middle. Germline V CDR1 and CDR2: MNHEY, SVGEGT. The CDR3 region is CASSNYWGFYEQYF. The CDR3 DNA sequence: TGTGCCAGCAGCAACTACTGGGGATTCTACGAGCAGTACTTC.

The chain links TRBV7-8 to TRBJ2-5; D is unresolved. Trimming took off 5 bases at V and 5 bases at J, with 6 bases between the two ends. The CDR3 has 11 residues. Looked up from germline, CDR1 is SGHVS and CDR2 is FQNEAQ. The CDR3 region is CASSARETQYF. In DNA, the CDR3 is TGTGCCAGCAGCGCGCGGGAGACCCAGTACTTC. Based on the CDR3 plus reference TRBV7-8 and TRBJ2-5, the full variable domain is GAGVSQSPRYKVAKRGQDVALRCDPISGHVSLFWYQQALGQGPEFLTYFQNEAQLDKSGLPSDRFFAERPEGSVSTLKIQRTQQEDSAVYLCASSARETQYFGPGTRLLVL.

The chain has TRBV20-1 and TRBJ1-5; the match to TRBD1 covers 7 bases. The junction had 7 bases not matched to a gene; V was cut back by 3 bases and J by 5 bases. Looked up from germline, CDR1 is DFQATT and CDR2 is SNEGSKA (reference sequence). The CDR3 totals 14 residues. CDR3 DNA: TGCAGTGCTAGTGGACAGGTTTACGATCAGCCCCAGCATTTT. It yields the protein CSASGQVYDQPQHF.

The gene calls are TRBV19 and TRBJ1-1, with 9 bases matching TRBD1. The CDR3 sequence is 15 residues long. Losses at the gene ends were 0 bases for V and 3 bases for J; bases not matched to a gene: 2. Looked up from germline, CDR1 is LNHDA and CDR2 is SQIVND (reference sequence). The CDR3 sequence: CASSIDRTGDTEAFF. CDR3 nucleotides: TGTGCCAGTAGTATAGATAGGACAGGGGACACTGAAGCTTTCTTT.

The CDR3 region has the DNA TGTGCCAGCAGCTTAGTGGGCAGGGCCCACACAGATACGCAGTATTTT. Amino acid sequence: CASSLVGRAHTDTQYF. The V and J genes are TRBV7-2 and TRBJ2-3, with D perhaps TRBD1 (5 bases). The CDR3 runs 16 residues. Germline CDR1 reads SGHTA; CDR2 reads FQGNSA. Trimming left V 1 base short and J 2 bases short, with 13 bases between.

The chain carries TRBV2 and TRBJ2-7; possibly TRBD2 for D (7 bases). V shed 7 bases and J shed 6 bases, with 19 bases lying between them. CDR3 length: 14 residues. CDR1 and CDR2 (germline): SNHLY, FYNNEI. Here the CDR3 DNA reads TGTGCCAGCACGGCGGGGGCCAACGGGGGCGAGCAGTACTTC. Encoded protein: CASTAGANGGEQYF.